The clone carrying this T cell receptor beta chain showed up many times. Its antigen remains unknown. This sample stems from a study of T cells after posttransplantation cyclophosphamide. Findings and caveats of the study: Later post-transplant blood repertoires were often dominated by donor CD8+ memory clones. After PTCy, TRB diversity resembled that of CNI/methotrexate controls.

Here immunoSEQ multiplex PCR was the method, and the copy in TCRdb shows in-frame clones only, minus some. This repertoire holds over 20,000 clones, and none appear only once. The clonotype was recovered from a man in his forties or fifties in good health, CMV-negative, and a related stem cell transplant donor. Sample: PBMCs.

CDR3 loop: CASSLGFWDRGDEQYF. CDR3 nucleotide sequence: TGCGCCAGCAGCTTGGGATTCTGGGATCGGGGGGACGAGCAGTACTTC. The J gene is TRBJ2-7, the V gene TRBV5-1; 7 positions match TRBD2. The CDR3 length is 16 residues. With 0 bases clipped from V and 5 bases from J, the junction kept 11 bases outside the gene matches. The germline V gene has CDR1 SGHRS and CDR2 YFSETQ.